This T cell receptor beta chain comes out of a study of cytomegalovirus exposure and HLA in healthy donors. Regarding the study as a whole: The authors listed approximately 160 TCR beta chains as cytomegalovirus-associated. Cytomegalovirus status was reportedly diagnosed by the classifier with high specificity and sensitivity.

V was pared by 5 bases and J by 0 bases, with 11 bases between. CDR1 and CDR2 (germline): MDHEN, SYDVKM. The CDR3 length is 15 residues. The PCR made use of 60 Vbeta and 13 Jbeta primers. Using immunoSEQ multiplex PCR, the repertoire was profiled, and TCRdb retains in-frame clones only, with some absent. The sample has roughly 54,000 clones. Comments on this clone: Its antigen remains unknown.

The V and J genes are TRBV28 and TRBJ2-1; D unclear. This receptor was obtained from a young woman in good health and CMV-seropositive. The sequenced sample consisted of PBMCs. The CDR3 DNA is TGTGCCAGCAGTCTCCTCGTGAGCTCCTACAATGAGCAGTTCTTC. Encoded protein: CASSLLVSSYNEQFF.